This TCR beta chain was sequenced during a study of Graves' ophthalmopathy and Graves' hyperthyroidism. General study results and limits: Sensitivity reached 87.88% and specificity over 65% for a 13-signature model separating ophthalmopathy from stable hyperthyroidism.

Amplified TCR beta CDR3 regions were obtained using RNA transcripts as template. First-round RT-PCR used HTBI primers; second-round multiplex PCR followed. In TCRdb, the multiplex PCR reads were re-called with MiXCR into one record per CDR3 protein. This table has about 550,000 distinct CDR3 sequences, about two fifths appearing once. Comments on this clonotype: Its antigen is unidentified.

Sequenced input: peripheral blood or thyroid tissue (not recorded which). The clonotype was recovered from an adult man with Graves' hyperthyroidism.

Here the CDR3 DNA reads TGCAGCGTTGATCCAGGGTTTGGAAACACCATATATTTT. It translates to CSVDPGFGNTIYF. The V gene is TRBV29-1, the J gene TRBJ1-3; maybe TRBD1 (5 bases). Looked up from germline, CDR1 is SQVTM and CDR2 is ANQGSEA. V was shortened by 3 bases and J by 3 bases, with 9 bases between the two germline ends. CDR3 length: 13 residues.